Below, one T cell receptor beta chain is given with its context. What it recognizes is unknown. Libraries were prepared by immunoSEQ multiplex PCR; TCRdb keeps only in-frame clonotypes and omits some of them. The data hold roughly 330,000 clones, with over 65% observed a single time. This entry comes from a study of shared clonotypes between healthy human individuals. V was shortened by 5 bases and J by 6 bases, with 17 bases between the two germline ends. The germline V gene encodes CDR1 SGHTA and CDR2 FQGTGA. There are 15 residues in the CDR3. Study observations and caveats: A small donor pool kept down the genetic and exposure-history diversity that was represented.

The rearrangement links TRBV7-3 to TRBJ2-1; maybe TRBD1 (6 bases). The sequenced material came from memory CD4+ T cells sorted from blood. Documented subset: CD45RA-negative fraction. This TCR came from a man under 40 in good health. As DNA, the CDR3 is TGTGCCAGCAGCCCAAAACAGGGTACCGGCAATGAGCAGTTCTTC. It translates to CASSPKQGTGNEQFF.